This T cell receptor (beta chain) is drawn from a study of T cell changes during pregnancy in multiple sclerosis. Germline V CDR1 and CDR2: MNHNS, SASEGT. With V trimmed by 4 bases and J by 4 bases, 2 bases remained unmatched. The CDR3 is 15 amino acids. The method was immunoSEQ multiplex PCR; TCRdb's version includes in-frame clones alone and lacks a portion of them. The repertoire has around 80,000 clones, approximately 90% of them found once; the top ten carry roughly 2.5%. In the case of this clone: A much bigger clone sits one base away, suggesting this may be a read error.

This sequence originates from a female donor with multiple sclerosis, enrolled in a pregnancy study. The rearrangement uses TRBV6-1 and TRBJ2-3; TRBD2 matches 13 bases. The input for sequencing was peripheral blood, taken before pregnancy. The CDR3 is CASSGTSGSSDTQYF. In DNA form, the CDR3 reads TGTGCCAGCAGTGGGACTAGCGGGAGCTCAGATACGCAGTATTTT.